This TCR beta chain was found in a study of tumor-infiltrating lymphocytes in primary liver carcinoma. As for the study in general: Men as well as women, aged 30 to 69 years, made up the patients. Yields of productive TCRbeta reads ranged from roughly 3.5 to 7.13 million per sample and were similar across tissue types. Tumor staging was T1-T3 N0M0; sizes spanned 4.2 to 10 cm across. Findings of the study overall: Tumors carried a top-250-clone fraction significantly exceeding that of blood (p = 0.039).

Priming with a constant-region primer yielded TCR beta cDNA from about 500 ng total RNA. ARM-PCR was slightly modified, and three nested multiplex PCR rounds with it gave rise to the TCR beta libraries. Rounds one and two of PCR, each of 10 to 11 cycles, were primed with TRBV1-TRBV30 forward primers and a C-beta reverse primer. TCRdb passed the multiplex PCR reads through MiXCR, listing each CDR3 protein once. The sample yields around 80,000 distinct CDR3 sequences, about three quarters seen once. J was trimmed by 2 bases and V by 8 bases; bases with no gene match: 21. The germline V gene has CDR1 SGHAT and CDR2 FQNNGV. The CDR3 has 20 amino acids. For each extraction, RNA and DNA were obtained together from 20-30 mg of unsorted bulk tissue. In regard to this clonotype: Its target is unknown.

This TCR came from a man aged 40-49 years with primary liver carcinoma and hepatitis B virus infection. The material sequenced was tumor-adjacent normal liver tissue. The genes are TRBV11-2 and TRBJ2-6; 7 bases line up with TRBD1. The CDR3 sequence: CASRSILGQEFGTGANVLTF. The CDR3 bases are TGTGCCAGCCGCTCGATTCTTGGACAGGAATTCGGGACTGGGGCCAACGTCCTGACTTTC.